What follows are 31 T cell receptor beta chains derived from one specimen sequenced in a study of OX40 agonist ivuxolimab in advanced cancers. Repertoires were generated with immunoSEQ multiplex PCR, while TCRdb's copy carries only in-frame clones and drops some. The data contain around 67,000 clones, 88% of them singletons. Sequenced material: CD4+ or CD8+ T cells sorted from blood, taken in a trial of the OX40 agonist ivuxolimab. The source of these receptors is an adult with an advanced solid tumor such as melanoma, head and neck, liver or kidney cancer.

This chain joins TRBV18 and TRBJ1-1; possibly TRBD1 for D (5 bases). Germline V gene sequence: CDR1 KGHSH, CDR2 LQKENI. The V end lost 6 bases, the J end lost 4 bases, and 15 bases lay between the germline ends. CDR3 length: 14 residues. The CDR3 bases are TGTGCCAGCTCCCCCGGGGGACGTGGCACTGAAGCTTTCTTT. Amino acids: CASSPGGRGTEAFF.

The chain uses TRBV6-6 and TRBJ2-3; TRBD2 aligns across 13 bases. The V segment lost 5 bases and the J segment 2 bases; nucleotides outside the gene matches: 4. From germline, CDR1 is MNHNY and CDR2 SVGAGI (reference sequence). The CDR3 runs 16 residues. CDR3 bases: TGTGCCAGCAGTGGACTAGCGGGGGTGACCACAGATACGCAGTATTTT. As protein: CASSGLAGVTTDTQYF.

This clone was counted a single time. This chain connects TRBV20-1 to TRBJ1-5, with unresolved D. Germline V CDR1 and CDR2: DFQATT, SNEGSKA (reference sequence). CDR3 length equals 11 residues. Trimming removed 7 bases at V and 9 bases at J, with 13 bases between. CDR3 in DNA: TGCAGTGTCGGGCCGTTGGCGCCCCAGCATTTT. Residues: CSVGPLAPQHF.

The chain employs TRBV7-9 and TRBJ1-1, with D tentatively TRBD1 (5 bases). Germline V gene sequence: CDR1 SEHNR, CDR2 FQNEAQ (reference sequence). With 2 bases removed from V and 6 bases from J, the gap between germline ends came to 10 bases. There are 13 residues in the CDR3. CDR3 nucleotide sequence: TGTGCCAGCAGCTTACAGGGTCTCCCTGAAGCTTTCTTT. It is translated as CASSLQGLPEAFF.

This CDR3 reads CASSQRPGTGATNEKLFF. The CDR3 coding sequence is TGTGCCAGCAGCCAACGTCCCGGGACAGGTGCAACTAATGAAAAACTGTTTTTT. This chain joins TRBV4-2 and TRBJ1-4; the match to TRBD1 covers 8 bases. Losses at the gene ends were 2 bases for V and 0 bases for J; bases not matched to a gene: 8. The CDR3 length is 18 residues. Germline CDR1 LGHNA, CDR2 YNFKEQ.

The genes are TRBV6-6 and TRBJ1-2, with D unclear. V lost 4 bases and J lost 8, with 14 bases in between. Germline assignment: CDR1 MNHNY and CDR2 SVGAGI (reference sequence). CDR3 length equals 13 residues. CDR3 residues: CASSSTGGRGYTF. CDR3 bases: TGTGCCAGCAGTTCCACGGGAGGTCGCGGCTACACCTTC.

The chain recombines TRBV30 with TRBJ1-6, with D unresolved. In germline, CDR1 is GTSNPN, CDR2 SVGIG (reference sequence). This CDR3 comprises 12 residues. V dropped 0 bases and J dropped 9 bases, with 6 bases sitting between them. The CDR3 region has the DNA TGTGCCTGGAGTGTATACAGTTCACCCCTCCACTTT. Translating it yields CAWSVYSSPLHF.

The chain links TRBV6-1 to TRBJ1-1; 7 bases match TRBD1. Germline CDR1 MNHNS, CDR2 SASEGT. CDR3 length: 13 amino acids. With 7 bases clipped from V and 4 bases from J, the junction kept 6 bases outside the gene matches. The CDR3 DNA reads TGTGCCAGCAAGAAGGGGGCGATCACTGAAGCTTTCTTT. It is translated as CASKKGAITEAFF.

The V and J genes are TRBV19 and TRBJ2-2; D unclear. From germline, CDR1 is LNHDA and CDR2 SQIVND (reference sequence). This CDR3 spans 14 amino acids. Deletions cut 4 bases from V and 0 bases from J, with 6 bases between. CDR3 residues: CASSKAPNTGELFF. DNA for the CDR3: TGTGCCAGTAGTAAGGCTCCGAACACCGGGGAGCTGTTTTTT.

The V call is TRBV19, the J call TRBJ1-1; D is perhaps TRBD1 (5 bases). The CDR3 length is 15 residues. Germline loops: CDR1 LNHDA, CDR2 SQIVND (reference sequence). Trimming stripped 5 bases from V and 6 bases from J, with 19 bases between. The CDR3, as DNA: TGTGCCAGTAGTCTTCCCGCCGGGACGCCGGCTGAAGCTTTCTTT. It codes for CASSLPAGTPAEAFF. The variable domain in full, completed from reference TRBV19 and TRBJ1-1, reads DGGITQSPKYLFRKEGQNVTLSCEQNLNHDAMYWYRQDPGQGLRLIYYSQIVNDFQKGDIAEGYSVSREKKESFPLTVTSAQKNPTAFYLCASSLPAGTPAEAFFGQGTRLTVV.

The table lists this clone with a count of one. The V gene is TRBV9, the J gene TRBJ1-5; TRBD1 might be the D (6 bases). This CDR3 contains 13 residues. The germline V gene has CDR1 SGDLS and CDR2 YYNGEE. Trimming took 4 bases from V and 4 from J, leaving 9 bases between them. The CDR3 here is CASSRDTNQPQHF. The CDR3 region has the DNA TGTGCCAGCAGCCGGGACACTAATCAGCCCCAGCATTTT.

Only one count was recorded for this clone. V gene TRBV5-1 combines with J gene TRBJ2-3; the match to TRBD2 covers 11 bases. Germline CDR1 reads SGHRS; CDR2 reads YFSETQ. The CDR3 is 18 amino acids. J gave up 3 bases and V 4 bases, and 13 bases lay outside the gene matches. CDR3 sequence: CASSPYSGGAGWTDTQYF. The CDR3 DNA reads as TGCGCCAGCAGCCCCTATAGCGGGGGGGCCGGTTGGACAGATACGCAGTATTTT.

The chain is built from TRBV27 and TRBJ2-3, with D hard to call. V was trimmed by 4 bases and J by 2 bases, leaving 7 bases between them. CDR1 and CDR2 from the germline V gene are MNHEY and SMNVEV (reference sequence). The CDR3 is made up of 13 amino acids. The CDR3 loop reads CASSSAHTDTQYF. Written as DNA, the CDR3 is TGTGCCAGCAGTTCAGCACACACAGATACGCAGTATTTT.

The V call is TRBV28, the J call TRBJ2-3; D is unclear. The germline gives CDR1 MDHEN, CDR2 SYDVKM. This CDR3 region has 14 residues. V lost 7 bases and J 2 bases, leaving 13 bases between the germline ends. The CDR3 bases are TGTGCCAGCACTCAAGGACGGAACACAGATACGCAGTATTTT. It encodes CASTQGRNTDTQYF.

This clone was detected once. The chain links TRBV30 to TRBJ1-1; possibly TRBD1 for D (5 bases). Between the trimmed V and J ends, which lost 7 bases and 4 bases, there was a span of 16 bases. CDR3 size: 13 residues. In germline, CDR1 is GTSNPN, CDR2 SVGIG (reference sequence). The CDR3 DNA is TGTGCCTCCACAGGACCCTGGGGCACTGAAGCTTTCTTT. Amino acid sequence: CASTGPWGTEAFF. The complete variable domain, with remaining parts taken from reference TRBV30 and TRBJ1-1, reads SQTIHQWPATLVQPVGSPLSLECTVEGTSNPNLYWYRQAAGRGLQLLFYSVGIGQISSEVPQNLSASRPQDRQFILSSKKLLLSDSGFYLCASTGPWGTEAFFGQGTRLTVV.

Here the CDR3 DNA reads TGTGCCAGCAGCTTAATGTCGTCGGCCGAGCAGTACTTC. Translation: CASSLMSSAEQYF. The chain uses TRBV11-3 and TRBJ2-7; no definite D call. The V gene lost 2 bases and the J gene lost 6 bases, with 11 bases spanning the gap. CDR1 is SGHNT, CDR2 YENEEA, per germline. This CDR3 contains 13 residues.

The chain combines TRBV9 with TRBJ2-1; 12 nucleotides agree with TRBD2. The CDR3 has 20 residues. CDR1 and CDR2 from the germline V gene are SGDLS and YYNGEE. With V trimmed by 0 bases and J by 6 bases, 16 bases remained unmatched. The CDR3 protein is CASSVATESWGLAGPNEQFF. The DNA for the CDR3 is TGTGCCAGCAGCGTAGCTACTGAGTCGTGGGGACTAGCGGGCCCCAATGAGCAGTTCTTC.

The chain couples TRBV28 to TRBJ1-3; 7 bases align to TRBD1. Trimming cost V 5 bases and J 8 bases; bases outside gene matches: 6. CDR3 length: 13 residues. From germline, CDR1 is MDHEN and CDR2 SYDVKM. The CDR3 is CASSEQGKDTIYF. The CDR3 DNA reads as TGTGCCAGCAGTGAACAGGGGAAGGACACCATATATTTT.

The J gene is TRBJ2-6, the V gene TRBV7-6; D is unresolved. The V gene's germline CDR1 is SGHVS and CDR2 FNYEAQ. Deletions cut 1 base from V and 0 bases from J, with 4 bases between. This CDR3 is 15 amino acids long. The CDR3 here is CASSLDFSGANVLTF. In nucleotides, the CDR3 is TGTGCCAGCAGCTTAGACTTCTCTGGGGCCAACGTCCTGACTTTC.

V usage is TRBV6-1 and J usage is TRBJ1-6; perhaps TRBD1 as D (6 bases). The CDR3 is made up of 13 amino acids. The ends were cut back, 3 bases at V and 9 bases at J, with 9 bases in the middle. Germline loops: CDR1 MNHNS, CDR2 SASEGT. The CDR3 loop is CASSDGQLSPLHF. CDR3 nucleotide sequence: TGTGCCAGCAGTGACGGACAGCTTTCACCCCTCCACTTT.

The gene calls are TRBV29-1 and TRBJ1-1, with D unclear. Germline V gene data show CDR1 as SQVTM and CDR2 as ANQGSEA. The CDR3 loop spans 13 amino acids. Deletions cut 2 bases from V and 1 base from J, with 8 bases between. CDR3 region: CSVERQANTEAFF. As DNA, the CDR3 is TGCAGCGTTGAAAGGCAGGCGAACACTGAAGCTTTCTTT. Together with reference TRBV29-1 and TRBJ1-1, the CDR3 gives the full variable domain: SAVISQKPSRDICQRGTSLTIQCQVDSQVTMMFWYRQQPGQSLTLIATANQGSEATYESGFVIDKFPISRPNLTFSTLTVSNMSPEDSSIYLCSVERQANTEAFFGQGTRLTVV.

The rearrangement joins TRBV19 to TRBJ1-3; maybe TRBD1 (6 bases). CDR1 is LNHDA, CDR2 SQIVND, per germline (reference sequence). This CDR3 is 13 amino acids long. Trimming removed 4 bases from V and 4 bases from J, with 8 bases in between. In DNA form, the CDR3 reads TGTGCCAGTAGTACAGGGACAGGAAACACCATATATTTT. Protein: CASSTGTGNTIYF.

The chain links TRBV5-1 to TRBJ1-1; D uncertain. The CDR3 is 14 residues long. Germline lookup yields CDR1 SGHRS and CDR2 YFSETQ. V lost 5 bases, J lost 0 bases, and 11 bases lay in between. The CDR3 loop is CASSLIGVNTEAFF. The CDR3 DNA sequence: TGCGCCAGCAGTCTAATAGGAGTGAACACTGAAGCTTTCTTT.

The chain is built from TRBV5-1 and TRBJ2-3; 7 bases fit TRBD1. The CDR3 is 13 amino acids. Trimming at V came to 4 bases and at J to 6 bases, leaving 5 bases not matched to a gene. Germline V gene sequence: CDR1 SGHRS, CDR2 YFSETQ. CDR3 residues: CASSPQGWDTQYF. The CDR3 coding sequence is TGCGCCAGCAGCCCACAGGGGTGGGATACGCAGTATTTT.

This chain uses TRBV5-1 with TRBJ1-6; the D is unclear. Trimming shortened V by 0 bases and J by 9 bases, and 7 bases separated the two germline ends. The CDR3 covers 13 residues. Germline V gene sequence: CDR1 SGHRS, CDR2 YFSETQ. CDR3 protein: CASSLGVSSPLHF. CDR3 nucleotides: TGCGCCAGCAGCTTGGGGGTGAGTTCACCCCTCCACTTT.

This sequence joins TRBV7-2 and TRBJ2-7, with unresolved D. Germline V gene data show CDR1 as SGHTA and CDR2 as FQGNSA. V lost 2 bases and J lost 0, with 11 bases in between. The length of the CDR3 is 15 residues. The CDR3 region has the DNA TGTGCCAGCAGCTTACAGTCTACGAGCTCCTACGAGCAGTACTTC. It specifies CASSLQSTSSYEQYF.

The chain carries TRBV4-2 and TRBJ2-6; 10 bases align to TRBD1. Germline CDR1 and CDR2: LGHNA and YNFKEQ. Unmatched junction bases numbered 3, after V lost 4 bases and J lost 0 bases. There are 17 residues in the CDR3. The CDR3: CASSRDRGSSGANVLTF. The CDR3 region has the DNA TGTGCCAGCAGCCGGGACAGGGGAAGCTCTGGGGCCAACGTCCTGACTTTC.

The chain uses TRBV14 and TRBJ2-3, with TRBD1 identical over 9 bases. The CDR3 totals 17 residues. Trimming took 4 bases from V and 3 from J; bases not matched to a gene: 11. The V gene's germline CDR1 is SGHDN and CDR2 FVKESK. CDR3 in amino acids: CASSPRGGQGRTDTQYF. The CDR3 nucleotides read TGTGCCAGCAGCCCCCGTGGCGGACAGGGGCGGACAGATACGCAGTATTTT. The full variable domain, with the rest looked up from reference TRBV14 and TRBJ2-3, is EAGVTQFPSHSVIEKGQTVTLRCDPISGHDNLYWYRRVMGKEIKFLLHFVKESKQDESGMPNNRFLAERTGGTYSTLKVQPAELEDSGVYFCASSPRGGQGRTDTQYFGPGTRLTVL.

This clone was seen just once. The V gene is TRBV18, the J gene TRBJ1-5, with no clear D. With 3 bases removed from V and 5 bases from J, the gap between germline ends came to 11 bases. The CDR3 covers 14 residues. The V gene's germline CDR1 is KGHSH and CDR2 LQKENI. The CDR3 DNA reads TGTGCCAGCTCACCCCTGACGGTAGATCAGCCCCAGCATTTT. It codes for CASSPLTVDQPQHF.

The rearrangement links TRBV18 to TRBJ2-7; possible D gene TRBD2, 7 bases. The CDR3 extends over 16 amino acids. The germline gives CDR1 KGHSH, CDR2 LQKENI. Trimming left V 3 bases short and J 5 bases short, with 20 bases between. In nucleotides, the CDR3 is TGTGCCAGCTCACCTAGTTGGGGGGGGGACACCAACGAGCAGTACTTC. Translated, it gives CASSPSWGGDTNEQYF.

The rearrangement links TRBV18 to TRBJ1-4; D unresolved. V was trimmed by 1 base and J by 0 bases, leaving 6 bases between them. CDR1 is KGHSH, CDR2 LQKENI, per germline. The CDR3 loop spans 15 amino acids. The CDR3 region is CASSPRSSTNEKLFF. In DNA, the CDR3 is TGTGCCAGCTCACCACGGAGCTCAACTAATGAAAAACTGTTTTTT.